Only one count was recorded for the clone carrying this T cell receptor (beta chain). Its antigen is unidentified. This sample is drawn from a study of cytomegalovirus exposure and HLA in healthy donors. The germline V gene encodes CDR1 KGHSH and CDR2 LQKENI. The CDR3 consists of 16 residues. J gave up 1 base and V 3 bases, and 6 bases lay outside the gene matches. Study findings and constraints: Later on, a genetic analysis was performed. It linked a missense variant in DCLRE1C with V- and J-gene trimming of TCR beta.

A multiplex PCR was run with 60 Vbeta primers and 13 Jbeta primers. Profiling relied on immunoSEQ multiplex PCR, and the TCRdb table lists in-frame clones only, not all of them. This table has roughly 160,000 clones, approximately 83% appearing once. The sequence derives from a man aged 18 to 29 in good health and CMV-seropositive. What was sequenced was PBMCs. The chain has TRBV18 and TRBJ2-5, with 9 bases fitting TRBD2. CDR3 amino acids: CASSPRASGAQETQYF. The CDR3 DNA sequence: TGTGCCAGCTCACCTCGGGCTAGCGGGGCCCAAGAGACCCAGTACTTC.